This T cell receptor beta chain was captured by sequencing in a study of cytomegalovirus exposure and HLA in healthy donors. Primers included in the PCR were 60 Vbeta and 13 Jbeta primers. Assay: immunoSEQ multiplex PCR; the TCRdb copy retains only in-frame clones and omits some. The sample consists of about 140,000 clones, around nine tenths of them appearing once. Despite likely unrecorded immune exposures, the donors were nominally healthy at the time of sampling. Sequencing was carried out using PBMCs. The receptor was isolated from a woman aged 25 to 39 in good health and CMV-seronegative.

The CDR3 coding sequence is TGTGCCAGTAGGAATATGGACAGGAACACTGAAGCTTTCTTT. Protein sequence: CASRNMDRNTEAFF. This chain links TRBV19 with TRBJ1-1; TRBD1 is a possible D gene (6 bases). With 6 bases removed from V and 1 base from J, the gap between germline ends came to 12 bases. CDR3 size: 14 residues. CDR1 is LNHDA and CDR2 is SQIVND in the germline V gene (reference sequence).